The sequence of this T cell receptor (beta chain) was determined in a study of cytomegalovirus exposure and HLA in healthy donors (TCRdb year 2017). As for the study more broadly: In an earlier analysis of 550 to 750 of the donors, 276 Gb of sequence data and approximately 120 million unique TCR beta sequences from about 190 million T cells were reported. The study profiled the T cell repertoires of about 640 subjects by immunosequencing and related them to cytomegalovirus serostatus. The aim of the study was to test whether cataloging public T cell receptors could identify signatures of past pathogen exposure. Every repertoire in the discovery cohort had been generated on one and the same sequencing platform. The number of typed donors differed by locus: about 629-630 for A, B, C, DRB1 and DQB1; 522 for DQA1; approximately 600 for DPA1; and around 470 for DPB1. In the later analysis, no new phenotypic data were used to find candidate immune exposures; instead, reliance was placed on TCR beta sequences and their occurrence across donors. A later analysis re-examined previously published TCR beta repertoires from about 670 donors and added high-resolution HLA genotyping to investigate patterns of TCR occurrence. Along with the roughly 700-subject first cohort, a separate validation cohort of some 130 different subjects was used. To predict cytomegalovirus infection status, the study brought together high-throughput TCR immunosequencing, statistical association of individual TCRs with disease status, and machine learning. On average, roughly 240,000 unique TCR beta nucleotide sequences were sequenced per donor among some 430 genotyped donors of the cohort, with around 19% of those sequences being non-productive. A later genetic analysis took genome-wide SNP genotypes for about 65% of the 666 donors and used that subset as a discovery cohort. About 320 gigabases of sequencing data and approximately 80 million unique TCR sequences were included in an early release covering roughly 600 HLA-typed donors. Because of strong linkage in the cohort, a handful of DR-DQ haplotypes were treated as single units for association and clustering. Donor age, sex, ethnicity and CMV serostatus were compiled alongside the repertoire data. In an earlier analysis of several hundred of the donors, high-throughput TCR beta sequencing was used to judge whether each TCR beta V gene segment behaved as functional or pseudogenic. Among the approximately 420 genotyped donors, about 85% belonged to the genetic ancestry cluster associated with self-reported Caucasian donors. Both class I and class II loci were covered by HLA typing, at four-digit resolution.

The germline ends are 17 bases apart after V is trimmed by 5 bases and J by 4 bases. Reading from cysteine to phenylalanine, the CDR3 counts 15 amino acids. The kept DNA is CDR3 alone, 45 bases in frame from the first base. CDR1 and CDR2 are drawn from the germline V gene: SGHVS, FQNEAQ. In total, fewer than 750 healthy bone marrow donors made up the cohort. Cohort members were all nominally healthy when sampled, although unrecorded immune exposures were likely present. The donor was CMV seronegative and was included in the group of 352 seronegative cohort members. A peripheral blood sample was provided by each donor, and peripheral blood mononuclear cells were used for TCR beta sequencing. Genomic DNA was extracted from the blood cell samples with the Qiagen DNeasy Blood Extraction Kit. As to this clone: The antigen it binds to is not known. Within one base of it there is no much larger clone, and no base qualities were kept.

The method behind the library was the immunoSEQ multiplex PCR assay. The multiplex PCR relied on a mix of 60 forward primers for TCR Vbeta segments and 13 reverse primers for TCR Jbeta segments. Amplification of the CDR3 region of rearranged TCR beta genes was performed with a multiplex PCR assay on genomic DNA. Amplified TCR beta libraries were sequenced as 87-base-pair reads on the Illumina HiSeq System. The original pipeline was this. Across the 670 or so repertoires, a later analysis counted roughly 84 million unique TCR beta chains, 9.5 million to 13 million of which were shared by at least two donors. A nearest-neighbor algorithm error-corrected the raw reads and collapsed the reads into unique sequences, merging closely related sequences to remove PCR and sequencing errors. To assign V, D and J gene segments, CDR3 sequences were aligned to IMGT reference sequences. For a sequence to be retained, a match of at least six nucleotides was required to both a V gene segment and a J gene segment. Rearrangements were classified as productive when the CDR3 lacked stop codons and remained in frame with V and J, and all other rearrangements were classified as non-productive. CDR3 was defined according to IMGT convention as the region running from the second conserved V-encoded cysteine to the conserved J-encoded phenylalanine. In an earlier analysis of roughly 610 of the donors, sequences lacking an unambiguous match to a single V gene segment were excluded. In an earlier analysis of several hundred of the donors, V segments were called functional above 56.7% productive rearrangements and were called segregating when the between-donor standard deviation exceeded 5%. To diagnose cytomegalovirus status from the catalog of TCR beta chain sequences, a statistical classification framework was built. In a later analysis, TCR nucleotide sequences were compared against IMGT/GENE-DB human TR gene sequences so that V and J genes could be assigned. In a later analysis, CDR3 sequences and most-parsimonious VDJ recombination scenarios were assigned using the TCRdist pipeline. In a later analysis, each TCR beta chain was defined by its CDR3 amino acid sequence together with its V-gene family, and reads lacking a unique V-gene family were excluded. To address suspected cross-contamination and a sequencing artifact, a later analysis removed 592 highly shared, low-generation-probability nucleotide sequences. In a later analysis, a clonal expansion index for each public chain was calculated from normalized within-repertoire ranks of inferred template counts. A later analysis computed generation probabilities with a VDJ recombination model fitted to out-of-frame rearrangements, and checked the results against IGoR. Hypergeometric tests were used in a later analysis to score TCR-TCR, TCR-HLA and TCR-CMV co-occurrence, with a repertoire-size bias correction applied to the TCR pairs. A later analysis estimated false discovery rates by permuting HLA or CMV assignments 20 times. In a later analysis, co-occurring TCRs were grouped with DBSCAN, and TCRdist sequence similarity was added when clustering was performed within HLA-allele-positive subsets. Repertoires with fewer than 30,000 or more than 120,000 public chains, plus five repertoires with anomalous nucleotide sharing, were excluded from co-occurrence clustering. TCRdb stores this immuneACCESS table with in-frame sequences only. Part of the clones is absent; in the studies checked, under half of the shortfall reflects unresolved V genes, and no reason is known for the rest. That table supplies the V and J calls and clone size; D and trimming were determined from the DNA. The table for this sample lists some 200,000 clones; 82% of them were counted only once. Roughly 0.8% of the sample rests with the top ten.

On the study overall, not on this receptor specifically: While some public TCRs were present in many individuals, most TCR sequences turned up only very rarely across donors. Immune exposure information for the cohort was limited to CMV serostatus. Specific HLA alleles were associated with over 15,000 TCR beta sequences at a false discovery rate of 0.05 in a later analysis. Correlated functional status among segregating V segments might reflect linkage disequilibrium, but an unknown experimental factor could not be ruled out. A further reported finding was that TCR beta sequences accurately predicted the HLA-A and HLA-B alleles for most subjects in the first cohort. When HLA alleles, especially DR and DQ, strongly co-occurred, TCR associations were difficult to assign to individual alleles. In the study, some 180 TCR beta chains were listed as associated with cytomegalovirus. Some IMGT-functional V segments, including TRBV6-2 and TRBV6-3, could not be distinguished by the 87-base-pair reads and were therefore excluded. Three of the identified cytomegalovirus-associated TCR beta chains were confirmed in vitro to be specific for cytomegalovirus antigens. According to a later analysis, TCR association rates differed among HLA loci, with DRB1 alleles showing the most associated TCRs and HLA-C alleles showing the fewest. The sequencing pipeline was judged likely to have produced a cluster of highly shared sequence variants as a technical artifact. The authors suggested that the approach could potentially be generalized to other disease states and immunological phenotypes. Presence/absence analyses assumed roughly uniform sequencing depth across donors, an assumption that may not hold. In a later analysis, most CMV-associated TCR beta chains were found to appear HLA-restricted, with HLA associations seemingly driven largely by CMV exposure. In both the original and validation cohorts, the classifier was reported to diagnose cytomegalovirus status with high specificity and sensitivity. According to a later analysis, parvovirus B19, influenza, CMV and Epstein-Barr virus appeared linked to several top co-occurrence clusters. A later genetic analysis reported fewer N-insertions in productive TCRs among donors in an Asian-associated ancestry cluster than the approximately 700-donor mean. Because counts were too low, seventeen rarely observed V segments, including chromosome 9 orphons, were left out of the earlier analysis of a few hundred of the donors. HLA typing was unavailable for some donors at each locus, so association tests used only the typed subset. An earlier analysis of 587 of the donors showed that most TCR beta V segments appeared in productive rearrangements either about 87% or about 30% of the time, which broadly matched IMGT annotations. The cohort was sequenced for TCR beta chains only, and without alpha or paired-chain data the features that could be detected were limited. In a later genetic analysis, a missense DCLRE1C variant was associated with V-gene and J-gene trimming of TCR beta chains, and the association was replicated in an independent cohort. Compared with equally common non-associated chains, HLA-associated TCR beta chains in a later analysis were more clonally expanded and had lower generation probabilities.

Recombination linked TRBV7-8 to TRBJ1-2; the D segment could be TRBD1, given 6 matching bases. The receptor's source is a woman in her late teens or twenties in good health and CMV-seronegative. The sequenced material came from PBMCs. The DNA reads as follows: TGTGCCAGCAGCATAACTTCACAGGGCCCCTATGGCTACACCTTC. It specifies CASSITSQGPYGYTF. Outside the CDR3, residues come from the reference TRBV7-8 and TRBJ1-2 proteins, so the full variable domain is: GAGVSQSPRYKVAKRGQDVALRCDPISGHVSLFWYQQALGQGPEFLTYFQNEAQLDKSGLPSDRFFAERPEGSVSTLKIQRTQQEDSAVYLCASSITSQGPYGYTFGSGTRLTVV.